This TCR beta chain was sequenced in a study of resident and recirculating memory T cells in vitiligo. As for the study in general: Shave-biopsy epidermis from lesional and nonlesional skin was sequenced alongside PBMCs. Genomic DNA was extracted from whole homogenized samples, with no cell sorting.

Study-wide findings and caveats: Clonality differed among vitiligo lesions, with no unique dominant clone. Different lesions suggested infiltration by different T cell clones.

Points on this clone: Its antigen is undetermined.

The V and J ends lost 0 bases and 1 base, in that order; junction bases with no gene match: 5. The CDR3 is 16 residues long. In germline, CDR1 is SGHRS, CDR2 YFSETQ. Only in-frame clones appear in the TCRdb table, and some are missing; sequencing was by immunoSEQ multiplex PCR. Here the sample spans more than 35,000 clones, 80% to 95% being singletons. The sequence derives from a male donor with vitiligo. The chain carries TRBV5-1 and TRBJ2-5, with TRBD2 identical over 8 bases. The sample consisted of blood. CDR3 loop: CASSLAGTSAQETQYF. CDR3 in DNA: TGCGCCAGCAGCTTGGCCGGGACTAGTGCCCAAGAGACCCAGTACTTC.